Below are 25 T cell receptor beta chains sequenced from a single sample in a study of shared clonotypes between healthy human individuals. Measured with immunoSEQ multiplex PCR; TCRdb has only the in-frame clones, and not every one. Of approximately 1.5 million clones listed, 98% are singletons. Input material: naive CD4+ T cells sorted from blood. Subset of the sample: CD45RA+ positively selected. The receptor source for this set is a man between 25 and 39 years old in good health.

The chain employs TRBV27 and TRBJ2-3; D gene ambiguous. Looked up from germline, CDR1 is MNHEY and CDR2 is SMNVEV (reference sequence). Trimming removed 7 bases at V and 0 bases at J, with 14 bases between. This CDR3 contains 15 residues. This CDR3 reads CASIPTDTSTDTQYF. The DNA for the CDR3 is TGTGCCAGCATCCCGACGGATACTAGCACAGATACGCAGTATTTT.

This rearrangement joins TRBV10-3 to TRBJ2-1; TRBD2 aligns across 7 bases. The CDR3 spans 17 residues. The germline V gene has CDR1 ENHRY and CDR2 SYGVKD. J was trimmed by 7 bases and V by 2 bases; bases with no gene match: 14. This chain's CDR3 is CAISETVAGDYLNEQFF. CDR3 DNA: TGTGCCATCAGTGAGACCGTGGCGGGAGATTATTTGAATGAGCAGTTCTTC.

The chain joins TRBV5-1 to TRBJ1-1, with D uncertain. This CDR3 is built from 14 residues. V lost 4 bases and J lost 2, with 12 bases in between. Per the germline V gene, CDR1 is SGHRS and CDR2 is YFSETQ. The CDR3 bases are TGCGCCAGCAGCCTCCGGGCCACCAACACTGAAGCTTTCTTT. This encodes CASSLRATNTEAFF.

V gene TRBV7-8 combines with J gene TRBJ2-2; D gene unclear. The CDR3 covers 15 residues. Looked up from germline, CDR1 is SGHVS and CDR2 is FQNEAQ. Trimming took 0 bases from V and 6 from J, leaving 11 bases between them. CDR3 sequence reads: CASSLAGRTAGELFF. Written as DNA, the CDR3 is TGTGCCAGCAGCTTAGCGGGCCGGACGGCCGGGGAGCTGTTTTTT.

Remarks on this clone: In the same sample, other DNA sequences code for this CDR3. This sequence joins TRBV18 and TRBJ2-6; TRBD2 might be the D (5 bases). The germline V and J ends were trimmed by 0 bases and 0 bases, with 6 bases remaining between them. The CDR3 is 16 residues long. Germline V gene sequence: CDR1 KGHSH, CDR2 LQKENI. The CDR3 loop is CASSPPRGSGANVLTF. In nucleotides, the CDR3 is TGTGCCAGCTCACCACCTCGGGGCTCTGGGGCCAACGTCCTGACTTTC.

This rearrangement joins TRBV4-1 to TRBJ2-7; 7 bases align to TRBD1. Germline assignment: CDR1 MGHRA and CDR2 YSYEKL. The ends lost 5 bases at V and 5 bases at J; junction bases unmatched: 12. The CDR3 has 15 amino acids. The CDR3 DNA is TGCGCCAGCAGCTACATCCCCAGGGGGATCCACGAGCAGTACTTC. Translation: CASSYIPRGIHEQYF.

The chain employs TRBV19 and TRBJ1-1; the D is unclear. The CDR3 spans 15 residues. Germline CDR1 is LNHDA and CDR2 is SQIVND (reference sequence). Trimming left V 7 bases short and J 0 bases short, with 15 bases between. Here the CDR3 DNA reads TGTGCCAGTAAACTGGCAGGAGCCCTGAACACTGAAGCTTTCTTT. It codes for CASKLAGALNTEAFF. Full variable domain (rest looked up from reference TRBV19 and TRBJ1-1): DGGITQSPKYLFRKEGQNVTLSCEQNLNHDAMYWYRQDPGQGLRLIYYSQIVNDFQKGDIAEGYSVSREKKESFPLTVTSAQKNPTAFYLCASKLAGALNTEAFFGQGTRLTVV.

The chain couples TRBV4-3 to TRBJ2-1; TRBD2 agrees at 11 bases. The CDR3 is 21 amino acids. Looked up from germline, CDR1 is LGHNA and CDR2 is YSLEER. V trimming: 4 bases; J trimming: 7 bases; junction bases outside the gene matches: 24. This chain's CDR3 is CASSLIPFTSGGSRGGNEQFF. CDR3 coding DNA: TGCGCCAGCAGCCTGATACCATTTACTAGCGGGGGAAGTCGAGGTGGGAATGAGCAGTTCTTC.

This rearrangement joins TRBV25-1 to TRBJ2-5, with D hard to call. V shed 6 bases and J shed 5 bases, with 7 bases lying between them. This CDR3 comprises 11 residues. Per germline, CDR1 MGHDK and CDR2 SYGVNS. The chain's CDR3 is CASRVRETQYF. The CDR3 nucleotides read TGTGCCAGCAGAGTAAGGGAGACCCAGTACTTC. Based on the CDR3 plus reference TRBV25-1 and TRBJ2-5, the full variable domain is EADIYQTPRYLVIGTGKKITLECSQTMGHDKMYWYQQDPGMELHLIHYSYGVNSTEKGDLSSESTVSRIRTEHFPLTLESARPSHTSQYLCASRVRETQYFGPGTRLLVL.

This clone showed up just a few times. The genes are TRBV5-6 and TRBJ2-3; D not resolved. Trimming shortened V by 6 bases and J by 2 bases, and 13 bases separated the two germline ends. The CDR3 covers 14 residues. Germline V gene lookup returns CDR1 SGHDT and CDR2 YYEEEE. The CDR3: CASTQALSTDTQYF. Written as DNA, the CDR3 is TGTGCCAGCACCCAGGCCTTGTCCACAGATACGCAGTATTTT.

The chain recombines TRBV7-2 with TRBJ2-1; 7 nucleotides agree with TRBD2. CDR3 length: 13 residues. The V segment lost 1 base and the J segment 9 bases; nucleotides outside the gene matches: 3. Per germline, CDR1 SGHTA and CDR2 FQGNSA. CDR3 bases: TGTGCCAGCAGCTTAGGGGAGGGAGTTGAGCAGTTCTTC. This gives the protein CASSLGEGVEQFF. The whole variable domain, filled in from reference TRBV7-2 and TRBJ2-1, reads GAGVSQSPSNKVTEKGKDVELRCDPISGHTALYWYRQSLGQGLEFLIYFQGNSAPDKSGLPSDRFSAERTGGSVSTLTIQRTQQEDSAVYLCASSLGEGVEQFFGPGTRLTVL.

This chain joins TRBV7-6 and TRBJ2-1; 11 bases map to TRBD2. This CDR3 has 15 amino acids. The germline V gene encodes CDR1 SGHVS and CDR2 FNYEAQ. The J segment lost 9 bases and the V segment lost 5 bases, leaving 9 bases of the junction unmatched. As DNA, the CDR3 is TGTGCCAGCAGCCCCGAACTAGCGGGGGCGGGTGAGCAGTTCTTC. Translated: CASSPELAGAGEQFF.

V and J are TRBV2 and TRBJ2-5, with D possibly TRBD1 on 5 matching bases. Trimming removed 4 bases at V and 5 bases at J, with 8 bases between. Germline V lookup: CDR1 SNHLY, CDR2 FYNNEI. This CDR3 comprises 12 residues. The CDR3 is CASSARVETQYF. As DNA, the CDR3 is TGTGCCAGCAGTGCCAGGGTTGAGACCCAGTACTTC.

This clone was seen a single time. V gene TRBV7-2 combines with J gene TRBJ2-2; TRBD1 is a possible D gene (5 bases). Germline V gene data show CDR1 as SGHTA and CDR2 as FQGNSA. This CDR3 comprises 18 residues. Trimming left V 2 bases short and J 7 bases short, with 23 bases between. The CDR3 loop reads CASSLSFYRSGSNGELFF. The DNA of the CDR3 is TGTGCCAGCAGCTTATCATTCTATCGATCAGGGTCGAACGGGGAGCTGTTTTTT.

The CDR3 loop reads CAISEVGQGLYEQYF. CDR3 bases: TGTGCCATCAGTGAAGTTGGACAGGGGCTTTACGAGCAGTACTTC. This rearrangement joins TRBV10-3 to TRBJ2-7, with TRBD1 identical over 9 bases. Germline V gene data show CDR1 as ENHRY and CDR2 as SYGVKD. V dropped 3 bases and J dropped 4; count of bases not matched to a gene: 7. The CDR3 runs to 15 residues.

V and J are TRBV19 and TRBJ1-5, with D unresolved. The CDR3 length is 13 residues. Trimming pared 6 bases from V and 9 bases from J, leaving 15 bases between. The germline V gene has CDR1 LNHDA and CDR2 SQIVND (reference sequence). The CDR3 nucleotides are TGTGCCAGTAGCGTCAGGTCTTTAGGGCCCCAGCATTTT. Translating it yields CASSVRSLGPQHF.

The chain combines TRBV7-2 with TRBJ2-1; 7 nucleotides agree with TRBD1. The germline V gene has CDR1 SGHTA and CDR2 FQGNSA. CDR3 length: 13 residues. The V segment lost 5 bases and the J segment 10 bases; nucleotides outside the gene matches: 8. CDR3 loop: CASSPDRDGEQFF. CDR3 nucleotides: TGTGCCAGCAGCCCTGACAGGGACGGAGAGCAGTTCTTC.

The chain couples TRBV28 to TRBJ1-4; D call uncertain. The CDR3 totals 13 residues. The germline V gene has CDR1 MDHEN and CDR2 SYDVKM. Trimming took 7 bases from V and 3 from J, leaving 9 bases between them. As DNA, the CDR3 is TGTGCCAGCACCCGGGGATCTAATGAAAAACTGTTTTTT. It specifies CASTRGSNEKLFF.

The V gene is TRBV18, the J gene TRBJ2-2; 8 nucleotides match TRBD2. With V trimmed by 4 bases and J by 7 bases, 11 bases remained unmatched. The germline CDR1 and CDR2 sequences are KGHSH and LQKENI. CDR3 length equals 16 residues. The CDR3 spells CASSRTDGRAGGELFF. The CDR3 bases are TGTGCCAGCTCACGAACCGACGGGAGGGCCGGCGGGGAGCTGTTTTTT.

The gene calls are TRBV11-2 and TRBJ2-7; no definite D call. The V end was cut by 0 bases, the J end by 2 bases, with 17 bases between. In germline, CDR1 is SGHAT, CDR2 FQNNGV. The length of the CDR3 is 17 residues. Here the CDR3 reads CASSLDLYRSSPYEQYF. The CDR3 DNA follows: TGTGCCAGCAGCTTAGATCTTTACAGATCGTCACCCTACGAGCAGTACTTC.

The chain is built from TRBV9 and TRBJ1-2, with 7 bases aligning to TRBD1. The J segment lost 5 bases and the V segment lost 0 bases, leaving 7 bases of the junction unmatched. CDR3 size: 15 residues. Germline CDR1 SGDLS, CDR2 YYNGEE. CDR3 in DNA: TGTGCCAGCAGCGTAGGCGACAGGGTAACTTATGGCTACACCTTC. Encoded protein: CASSVGDRVTYGYTF.

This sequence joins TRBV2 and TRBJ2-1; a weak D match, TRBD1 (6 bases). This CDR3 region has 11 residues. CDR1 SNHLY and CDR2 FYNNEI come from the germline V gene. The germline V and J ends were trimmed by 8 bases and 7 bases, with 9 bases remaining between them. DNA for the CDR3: TGTGCCAGCCTGAGGGGGAATGAGCAGTTCTTC. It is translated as CASLRGNEQFF.

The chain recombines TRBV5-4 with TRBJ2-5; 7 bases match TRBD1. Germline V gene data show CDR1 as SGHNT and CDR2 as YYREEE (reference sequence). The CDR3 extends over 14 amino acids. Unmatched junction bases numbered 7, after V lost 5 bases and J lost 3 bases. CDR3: CASSLSGTEETQYF. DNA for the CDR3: TGTGCCAGCAGTCTTTCCGGGACAGAAGAGACCCAGTACTTC. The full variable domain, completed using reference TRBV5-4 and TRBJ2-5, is ETGVTQSPTHLIKTRGQQVTLRCSSQSGHNTVSWYQQALGQGPQFIFQYYREEENGRGNFPPRFSGLQFPNYSSELNVNALELDDSALYLCASSLSGTEETQYFGPGTRLLVL.

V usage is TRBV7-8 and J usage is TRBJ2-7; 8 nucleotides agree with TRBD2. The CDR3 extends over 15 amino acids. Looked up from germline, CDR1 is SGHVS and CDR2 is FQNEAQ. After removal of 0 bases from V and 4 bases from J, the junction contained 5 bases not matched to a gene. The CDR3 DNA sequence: TGTGCCAGCAGCTTAGCAGGGACTAGTGCTTACGAGCAGTACTTC. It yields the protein CASSLAGTSAYEQYF.

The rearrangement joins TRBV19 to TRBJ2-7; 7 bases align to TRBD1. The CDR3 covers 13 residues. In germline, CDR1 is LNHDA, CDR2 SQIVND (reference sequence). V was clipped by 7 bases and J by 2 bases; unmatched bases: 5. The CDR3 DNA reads TGTGCCAGTAACAGGGGACCCACCTACGAGCAGTACTTC. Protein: CASNRGPTYEQYF.